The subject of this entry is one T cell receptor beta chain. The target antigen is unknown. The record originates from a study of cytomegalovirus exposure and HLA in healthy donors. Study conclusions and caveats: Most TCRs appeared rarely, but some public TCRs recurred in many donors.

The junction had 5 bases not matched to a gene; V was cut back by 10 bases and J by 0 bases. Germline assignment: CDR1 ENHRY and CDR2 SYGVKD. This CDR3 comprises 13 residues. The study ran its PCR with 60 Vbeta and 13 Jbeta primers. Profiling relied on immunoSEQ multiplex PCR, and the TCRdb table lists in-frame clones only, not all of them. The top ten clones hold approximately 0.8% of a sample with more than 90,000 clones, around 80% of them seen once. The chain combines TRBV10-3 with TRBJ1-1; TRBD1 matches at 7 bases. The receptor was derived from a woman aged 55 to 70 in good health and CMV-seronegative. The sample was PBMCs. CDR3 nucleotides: TGTGCCACGTCCGGGACAGTGAACACTGAAGCTTTCTTT. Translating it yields CATSGTVNTEAFF.